The 28 T cell receptor beta chains listed next were all sequenced from one sample in a study of T cell changes during pregnancy in multiple sclerosis (dated by TCRdb to between 2018 and 2021). The library was prepared using the immunoSEQ multiplex PCR assay. TCRdb mirrors the immuneACCESS table, restricted to in-frame sequences. Some clones are absent from its copies; in checked studies, under half trace to an unresolved V gene, and the reason for the others is unknown. The sample yields some 70,000 clones; more than 90% were counted once. The ten largest clonotypes hold over 2% of the sample. The source material was peripheral blood, sampled in the second trimester of pregnancy. The receptors here all came from a female donor in good health, enrolled as a control in a pregnancy study.

V and J are TRBV4-2 and TRBJ2-1, with D possibly TRBD2 on 6 matching bases. The CDR3 loop spans 16 amino acids. The germline V gene has CDR1 LGHNA and CDR2 YNFKEQ. With 3 bases removed from V and 0 bases from J, the gap between germline ends came to 12 bases. The chain's CDR3 is CASSQKGTSSYNEQFF. Here the CDR3 DNA reads TGTGCCAGCAGCCAGAAGGGGACTTCCTCCTACAATGAGCAGTTCTTC.

This clone was counted a few times. V usage is TRBV19 and J usage is TRBJ1-1; D not resolved. V was trimmed by 3 bases and J by 5 bases, leaving 16 bases between them. This CDR3 spans 15 amino acids. Germline CDR1 reads LNHDA; CDR2 reads SQIVND (reference sequence). CDR3 protein: CASSIRVSGGTEAFF. CDR3 in DNA: TGTGCCAGTAGTATCCGGGTCTCTGGAGGGACTGAAGCTTTCTTT.

This chain joins TRBV4-1 and TRBJ2-7; possible D gene TRBD1, 6 bases. The CDR3 is 13 residues long. V lost 5 bases, J lost 3 bases, and 11 bases lay in between. Germline V gives CDR1 MGHRA, CDR2 YSYEKL. The CDR3: CASSFQTGYEQYF. CDR3 bases: TGCGCCAGCAGCTTTCAGACAGGCTACGAGCAGTACTTC.

J is TRBJ2-1 and V is TRBV15, with TRBD1 matching over 7 bases. The CDR3 is 14 amino acids. Germline loops: CDR1 LNHNV, CDR2 YYDKDF (reference sequence). The junction had 3 bases not matched to a gene; V was cut back by 1 base and J by 6 bases. The CDR3 region is CATSRGQGLNEQFF. Here the CDR3 DNA reads TGTGCCACCAGCAGAGGACAGGGCCTCAATGAGCAGTTCTTC.

The V and J genes are TRBV6-5 and TRBJ2-3, with 8 bases aligning to TRBD1. V dropped 4 bases and J dropped 4; count of bases not matched to a gene: 4. The CDR3 covers 14 residues. Germline V lookup: CDR1 MNHEY, CDR2 SVGAGI. CDR3 nucleotides: TGTGCCAGCAGTTCCCGGACAGGGCCAGATACGCAGTATTTT. Translated, it gives CASSSRTGPDTQYF.

The chain uses TRBV27 and TRBJ2-7; D unclear. This CDR3 is 14 amino acids long. CDR1 and CDR2 from the germline V gene are MNHEY and SMNVEV (reference sequence). V was trimmed by 4 bases and J by 0 bases, leaving 10 bases between them. As DNA, the CDR3 is TGTGCCAGCAGTTCGCGGCACAACTCCTACGAGCAGTACTTC. Its translation is CASSSRHNSYEQYF.

This rearrangement joins TRBV10-3 to TRBJ2-1, with D maybe TRBD1 (6 bases). The CDR3 contains 11 residues. Trimming left V 4 bases short and J 10 bases short, with 8 bases between. CDR1 is ENHRY, CDR2 SYGVKD, per germline. This CDR3 reads CAISAGVEQFF. The CDR3 coding sequence is TGTGCCATCAGTGCAGGGGTCGAGCAGTTCTTC.

This sequence joins TRBV5-1 and TRBJ2-6; a weak D match, TRBD1 (6 bases). This CDR3 region has 17 residues. The V end lost 3 bases, the J end lost 4 bases, and 17 bases lay between the germline ends. CDR1 SGHRS and CDR2 YFSETQ come from the germline V gene. For the CDR3, the DNA is TGCGCCAGCAGCTCCCTTCTAGGGGGTCAAGGGGCCAACGTCCTGACTTTC. Its protein is CASSSLLGGQGANVLTF. The full variable domain, its missing parts supplied by reference TRBV5-1 and TRBJ2-6, is KAGVTQTPRYLIKTRGQQVTLSCSPISGHRSVSWYQQTPGQGLQFLFEYFSETQRNKGNFPGRFSGRQFSNSRSEMNVSTLELGDSALYLCASSSLLGGQGANVLTFGAGSRLTVL.

The CDR3 DNA follows: TGTGCCAGCAGCGTAATAGGGACTACTGAGCAGTTCTTC. Its translation: CASSVIGTTEQFF. The chain combines TRBV9 with TRBJ2-1; the match to TRBD2 covers 7 bases. The germline V gene encodes CDR1 SGDLS and CDR2 YYNGEE. The CDR3 has 13 residues. V lost 1 base and J lost 9; bases outside the gene matches: 4.

This clone occurred a few times. The chain links TRBV19 to TRBJ1-5, with a tentative D call TRBD1 (5 bases). The length of the CDR3 is 14 residues. CDR1 and CDR2 (germline): LNHDA, SQIVND (reference sequence). V was trimmed by 7 bases and J by 0 bases, leaving 10 bases between them. The CDR3 DNA reads as TGTGCCAGTATGGGGCACGTTAGCAATCAGCCCCAGCATTTT. It encodes CASMGHVSNQPQHF.

V is TRBV27 and J is TRBJ2-1; D perhaps matches TRBD2 (6 bases). V shed 5 bases and J shed 8 bases, with 10 bases lying between them. CDR3 length: 12 residues. Looked up from germline, CDR1 is MNHEY and CDR2 is SMNVEV (reference sequence). The CDR3 nucleotides read TGTGCCAGCAGTAGACGGGGGTATGAGCAGTTCTTC. Protein: CASSRRGYEQFF.

The V gene is TRBV6-5, the J gene TRBJ1-2; 8 bases are shared with TRBD1. Trimming at V came to 5 bases and at J to 2 bases, leaving 7 bases not matched to a gene. This CDR3 has 15 amino acids. The germline CDR1 and CDR2 sequences are MNHEY and SVGAGI. CDR3 in DNA: TGTGCCAGCAGTAGATCAGGGGGCGCGAACTATGGCTACACCTTC. As protein: CASSRSGGANYGYTF.

V and J are TRBV6-5 and TRBJ1-1; D call uncertain. The V end was cut by 6 bases, the J end by 4 bases, with 9 bases between. The CDR3 is 12 residues long. The germline CDR1 and CDR2 sequences are MNHEY and SVGAGI. CDR3 amino acids: CASRMSGTEAFF. The DNA of the CDR3 is TGTGCCAGCAGAATGTCGGGCACTGAAGCTTTCTTT.

J is TRBJ2-3 and V is TRBV2; D is undetermined. Trimming shortened V by 7 bases and J by 4 bases, and 12 bases separated the two germline ends. CDR1 is SNHLY, CDR2 FYNNEI, per germline. The CDR3 extends over 13 amino acids. CDR3 sequence: CASTEQLADTQYF. CDR3 coding DNA: TGTGCCAGCACCGAACAGTTGGCAGATACGCAGTATTTT. The entire variable domain, with the rest obtained from reference TRBV2 and TRBJ2-3, is as follows: EPEVTQTPSHQVTQMGQEVILRCVPISNHLYFYWYRQILGQKVEFLVSFYNNEISEKSEIFDDQFSVERPDGSNFTLKIRSTKLEDSAMYFCASTEQLADTQYFGPGTRLTVL.

This clone occurred once. Germline and junction disagree at one end, which may indicate a read error. CDR3 in amino acids: CASSLTSGGSGEQFF. The CDR3, as DNA: TGTGCTAGCAGCCTCACTAGCGGGGGCTCGGGCGAGCAGTTCTTC. The V and J genes are TRBV7-7 and TRBJ2-1; 11 bases agree with TRBD2. The CDR3 totals 15 residues. Germline CDR1 reads SSHAT; CDR2 reads FNYEAQ (reference sequence).

The chain links TRBV4-1 to TRBJ2-3; maybe TRBD1 (6 bases). CDR1 and CDR2 from the germline V gene are MGHRA and YSYEKL. The V end was cut by 1 base, the J end by 4 bases, with 15 bases between. This CDR3 is 16 amino acids long. The CDR3 is CASSQGWRRGPDTQYF. CDR3 DNA sequence: TGCGCCAGCAGCCAAGGTTGGCGCAGGGGTCCAGATACGCAGTATTTT.

This sequence joins TRBV5-1 and TRBJ1-3, with TRBD1 matching 7 bases. Trimming cost V 4 bases and J 0 bases; bases outside gene matches: 13. This CDR3 contains 18 residues. The germline CDR1 and CDR2 sequences are SGHRS and YFSETQ. CDR3 region: CASSPGPAGGLSGNTIYF. The CDR3 nucleotides are TGCGCCAGCAGCCCGGGTCCGGCAGGGGGACTCTCTGGAAACACCATATATTTT.

The chain uses TRBV5-1 and TRBJ2-5; the match to TRBD1 covers 9 bases. This CDR3 comprises 14 residues. The germline CDR1 and CDR2 sequences are SGHRS and YFSETQ. V lost 4 bases and J lost 3; bases outside the gene matches: 4. The CDR3 DNA reads as TGCGCCAGCAGCCGGGACAGGGAAAAAGAGACCCAGTACTTC. Translated, it gives CASSRDREKETQYF.

V gene TRBV6-5 combines with J gene TRBJ1-2, with 9 nucleotides matching TRBD1. Trimming removed 3 bases from V and 5 bases from J; junction bases left unmatched: 4. This CDR3 spans 14 amino acids. Germline CDR1 and CDR2: MNHEY and SVGAGI. DNA for the CDR3: TGTGCCAGCAGTTATACGGGGACAGGGTATGGCTACACCTTC. It specifies CASSYTGTGYGYTF.

The chain joins TRBV7-2 to TRBJ2-7; a possible D gene is TRBD1 (6 bases). Germline V gene data show CDR1 as SGHTA and CDR2 as FQGNSA. Trimming took off 8 bases at V and 7 bases at J, with 18 bases between the two ends. The CDR3 totals 13 residues. CDR3 bases: TGTGCCAGCTCCGTTGAACAGGGATATGAGCAGTACTTC. Its translation is CASSVEQGYEQYF. Looking up the rest from reference TRBV7-2 and TRBJ2-7 gives the full variable domain: GAGVSQSPSNKVTEKGKDVELRCDPISGHTALYWYRQSLGQGLEFLIYFQGNSAPDKSGLPSDRFSAERTGGSVSTLTIQRTQQEDSAVYLCASSVEQGYEQYFGPGTRLTVT.

The chain employs TRBV4-3 and TRBJ1-2, with TRBD1 matching over 7 bases. Germline CDR1 and CDR2: LGHNA and YSLEER. This CDR3 has 13 amino acids. The ends lost 1 base at V and 4 bases at J; junction bases unmatched: 0. This CDR3 reads CASSQGQGYGYTF. The CDR3 nucleotides read TGCGCCAGCAGCCAAGGACAGGGCTATGGCTACACCTTC.

The chain uses TRBV7-3 and TRBJ2-3, with 7 bases that match TRBD1. There are 16 residues in the CDR3. Germline-derived CDR1 and CDR2 are SGHTA and FQGTGA. The trim removed 1 base at V and 5 bases at J, leaving 9 bases unmatched. The chain's CDR3 is CASSLIGDSGGDTQYF. DNA of the CDR3: TGTGCCAGCAGCTTAATTGGGGACAGCGGAGGAGATACGCAGTATTTT. Together with reference TRBV7-3 and TRBJ2-3, the CDR3 gives the full variable domain: GAGVSQTPSNKVTEKGKYVELRCDPISGHTALYWYRQSLGQGPEFLIYFQGTGAADDSGLPNDRFFAVRPEGSVSTLKIQRTERGDSAVYLCASSLIGDSGGDTQYFGPGTRLTVL.

This chain connects TRBV30 to TRBJ1-6, with 8 bases lining up with TRBD1. Germline CDR1 is GTSNPN and CDR2 is SVGIG (reference sequence). J lost 0 bases, V lost 0 bases, and 1 base had no gene match. CDR3 length equals 16 residues. CDR3 sequence (DNA): TGTGCCTGGAGTGTAGACAGGGGCTCCTATAATTCACCCCTCCACTTT. Translation gives CAWSVDRGSYNSPLHF.

V and J are TRBV6-5 and TRBJ2-5; perhaps TRBD2 as D (6 bases). V was pared by 2 bases and J by 4 bases, with 11 bases between. The CDR3 loop spans 14 amino acids. Germline CDR1 MNHEY, CDR2 SVGAGI. CDR3: CASSYAPGLETQYF. CDR3 DNA sequence: TGTGCCAGCAGTTACGCCCCGGGACTAGAGACCCAGTACTTC.

The chain uses TRBV6-5 and TRBJ1-2, with a possible D match to TRBD1 (6 bases). Germline V gene lookup returns CDR1 MNHEY and CDR2 SVGAGI. This CDR3 is 12 amino acids long. Trimming removed 4 bases from V and 8 bases from J, with 11 bases in between. CDR3 in amino acids: CASSSKGHGYTF. DNA for the CDR3: TGTGCCAGCAGTTCCAAGGGACACGGCTACACCTTC.

V is TRBV6-5 and J is TRBJ1-2, with 7 bases lining up with TRBD1. Per germline, CDR1 MNHEY and CDR2 SVGAGI. The trim removed 6 bases at V and 8 bases at J, leaving 15 bases unmatched. This CDR3 has 15 residues. Written as DNA, the CDR3 is TGTGCCAGCAGCTATTCGGACAGGTCGCCGCGAGGCTACACCTTC. Residues: CASSYSDRSPRGYTF.

The rearrangement links TRBV19 to TRBJ2-5; possibly TRBD1 for D (6 bases). The CDR3 sequence is 15 residues long. Between the trimmed V and J ends, which lost 6 bases and 3 bases, there was a span of 17 bases. CDR1 LNHDA and CDR2 SQIVND come from the germline V gene (reference sequence). This CDR3 reads CASRDRSSPEETQYF. In nucleotides, the CDR3 is TGTGCCAGTAGAGACAGGTCTAGCCCTGAAGAGACCCAGTACTTC.

The rearrangement links TRBV9 to TRBJ2-7; no definite D call. Looked up from germline, CDR1 is SGDLS and CDR2 is YYNGEE. The CDR3 runs to 12 residues. The germline V and J ends were trimmed by 3 bases and 5 bases, with 9 bases remaining between them. CDR3 loop: CASSGSNDEQYF. The CDR3 DNA reads TGTGCCAGCAGCGGGAGCAATGACGAGCAGTACTTC.